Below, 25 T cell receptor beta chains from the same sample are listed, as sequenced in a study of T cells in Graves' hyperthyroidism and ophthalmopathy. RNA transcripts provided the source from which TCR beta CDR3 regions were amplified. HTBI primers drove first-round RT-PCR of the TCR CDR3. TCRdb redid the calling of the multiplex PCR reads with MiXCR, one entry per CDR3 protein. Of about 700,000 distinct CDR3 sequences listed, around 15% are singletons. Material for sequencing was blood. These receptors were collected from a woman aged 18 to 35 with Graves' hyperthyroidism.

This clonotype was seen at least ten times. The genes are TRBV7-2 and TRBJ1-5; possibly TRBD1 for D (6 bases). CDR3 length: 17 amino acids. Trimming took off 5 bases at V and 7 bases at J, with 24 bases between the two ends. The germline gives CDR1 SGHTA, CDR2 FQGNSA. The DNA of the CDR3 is TGTGCCAGCAGCATAGGGGGAGGGGGAGGTATGAGGCAGCCCCAGCATTTT. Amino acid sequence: CASSIGGGGGMRQPQHF.

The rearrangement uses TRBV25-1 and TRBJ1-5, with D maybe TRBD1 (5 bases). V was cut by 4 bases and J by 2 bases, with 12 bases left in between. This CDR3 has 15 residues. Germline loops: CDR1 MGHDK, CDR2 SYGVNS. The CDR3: CASSVGGTGNQPQHF. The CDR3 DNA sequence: TGTGCCAGCAGTGTCGGGGGAACCGGCAATCAGCCCCAGCATTTT.

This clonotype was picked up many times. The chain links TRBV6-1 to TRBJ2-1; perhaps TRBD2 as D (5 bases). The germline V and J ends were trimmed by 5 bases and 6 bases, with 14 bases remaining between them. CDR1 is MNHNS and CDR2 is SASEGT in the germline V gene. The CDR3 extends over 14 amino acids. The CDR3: CASSPLASFNEQFF. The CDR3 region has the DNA TGTGCCAGCAGTCCCCTCGCTAGCTTCAATGAGCAGTTCTTC.

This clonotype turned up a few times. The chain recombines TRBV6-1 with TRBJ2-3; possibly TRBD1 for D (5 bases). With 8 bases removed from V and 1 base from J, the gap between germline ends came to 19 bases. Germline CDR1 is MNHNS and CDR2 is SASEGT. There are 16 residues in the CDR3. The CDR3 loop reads CASGTIRDGGTDTQYF. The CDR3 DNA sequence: TGTGCCAGCGGCACTATCAGGGATGGTGGCACAGATACGCAGTATTTT.

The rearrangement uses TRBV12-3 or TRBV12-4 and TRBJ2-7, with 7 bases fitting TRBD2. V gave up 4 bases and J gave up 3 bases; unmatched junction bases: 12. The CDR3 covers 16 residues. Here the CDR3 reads CASSSVGLTINYEQYF. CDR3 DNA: TGTGCCAGCAGTTCGGTGGGACTAACAATAAACTACGAGCAGTACTTC.

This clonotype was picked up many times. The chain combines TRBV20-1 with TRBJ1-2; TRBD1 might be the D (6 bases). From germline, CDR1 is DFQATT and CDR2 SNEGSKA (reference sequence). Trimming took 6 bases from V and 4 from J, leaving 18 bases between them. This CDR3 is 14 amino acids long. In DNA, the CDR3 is TGCAGTGCCCGGGGGGGCGATGGAAGCTATGGCTACACCTTC. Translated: CSARGGDGSYGYTF.

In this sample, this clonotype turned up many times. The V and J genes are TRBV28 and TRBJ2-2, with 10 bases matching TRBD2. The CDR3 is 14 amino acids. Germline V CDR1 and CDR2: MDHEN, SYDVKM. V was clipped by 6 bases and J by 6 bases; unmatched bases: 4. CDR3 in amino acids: CASSTSGKAGELFF. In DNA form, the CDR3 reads TGTGCCAGCAGCACTAGCGGGAAGGCCGGGGAGCTGTTTTTT.

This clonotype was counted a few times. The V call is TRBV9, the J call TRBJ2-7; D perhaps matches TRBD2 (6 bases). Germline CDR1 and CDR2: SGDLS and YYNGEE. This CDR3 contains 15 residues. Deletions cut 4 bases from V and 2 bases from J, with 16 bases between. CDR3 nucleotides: TGTGCCAGCAGCCCGGCCGGGACTGTAACCTACGAGCAGTACTTC. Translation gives CASSPAGTVTYEQYF.

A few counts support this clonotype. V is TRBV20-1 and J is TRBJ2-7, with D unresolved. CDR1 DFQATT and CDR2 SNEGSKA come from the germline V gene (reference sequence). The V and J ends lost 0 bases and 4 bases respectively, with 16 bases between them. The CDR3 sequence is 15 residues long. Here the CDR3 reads CSARDFKVPAYEQYF. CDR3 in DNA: TGCAGTGCTAGAGATTTCAAAGTTCCGGCATACGAGCAGTACTTC.

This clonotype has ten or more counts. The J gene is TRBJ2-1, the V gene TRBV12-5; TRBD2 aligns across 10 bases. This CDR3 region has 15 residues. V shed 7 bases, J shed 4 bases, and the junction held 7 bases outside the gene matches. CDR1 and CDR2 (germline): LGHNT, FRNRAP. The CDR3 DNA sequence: TGTGCTAGTGCCCGGCTAGCGGGAGATTACAATGAGCAGTTCTTC. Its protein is CASARLAGDYNEQFF.

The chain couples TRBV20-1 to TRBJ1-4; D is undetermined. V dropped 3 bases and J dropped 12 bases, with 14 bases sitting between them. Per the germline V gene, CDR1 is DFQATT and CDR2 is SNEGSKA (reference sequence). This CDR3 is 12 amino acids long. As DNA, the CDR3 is TGCAGTGCTAGGTCGGTAACTGTTGAACTGTTTTTT. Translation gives CSARSVTVELFF.

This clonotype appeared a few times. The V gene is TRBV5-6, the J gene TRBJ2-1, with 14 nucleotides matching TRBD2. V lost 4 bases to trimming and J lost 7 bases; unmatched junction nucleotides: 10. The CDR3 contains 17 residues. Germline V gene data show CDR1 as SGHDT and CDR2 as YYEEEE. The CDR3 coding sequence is TGTGCCAGCAGCCCGTTACCGGGACTAGCGGGAGTGAATGAGCAGTTCTTC. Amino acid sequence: CASSPLPGLAGVNEQFF. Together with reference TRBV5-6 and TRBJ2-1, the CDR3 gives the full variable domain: DAGVTQSPTHLIKTRGQQVTLRCSPKSGHDTVSWYQQALGQGPQFIFQYYEEEERQRGNFPDRFSGHQFPNYSSELNVNALLLGDSALYLCASSPLPGLAGVNEQFFGPGTRLTVL.

As DNA, the CDR3 is TGCGCCAGCAGCCCTTATGGACTCAGCTCCTACGAGCAGTACTTC. Translation: CASSPYGLSSYEQYF. This chain joins TRBV4-1 and TRBJ2-7, with TRBD2 as a possible D gene (5 bases). The CDR3 has 15 residues. The V end was cut by 4 bases, the J end by 0 bases, with 13 bases between. Germline V gene sequence: CDR1 MGHRA, CDR2 YSYEKL.

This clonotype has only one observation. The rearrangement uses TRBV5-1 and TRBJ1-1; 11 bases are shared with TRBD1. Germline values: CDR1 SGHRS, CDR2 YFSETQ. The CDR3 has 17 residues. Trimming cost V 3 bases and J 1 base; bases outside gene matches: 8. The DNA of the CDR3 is TGCGCCAGCAGCTACGGACAGGGGGCGTTTGGGAACACTGAAGCTTTCTTT. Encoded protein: CASSYGQGAFGNTEAFF.

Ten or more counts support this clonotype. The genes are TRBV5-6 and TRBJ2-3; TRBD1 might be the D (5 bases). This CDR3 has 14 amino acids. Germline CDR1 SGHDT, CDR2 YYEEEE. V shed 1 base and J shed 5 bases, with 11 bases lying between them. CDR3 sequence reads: CASSLIGAIDTQYF. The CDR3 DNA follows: TGTGCCAGCAGCTTGATAGGGGCGATAGATACGCAGTATTTT.

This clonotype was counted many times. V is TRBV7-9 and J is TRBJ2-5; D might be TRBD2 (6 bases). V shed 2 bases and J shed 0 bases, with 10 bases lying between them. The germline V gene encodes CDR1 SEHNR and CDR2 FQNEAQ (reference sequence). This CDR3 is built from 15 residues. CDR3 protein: CASSLKLAHQETQYF. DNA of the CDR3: TGTGCCAGCAGCTTAAAACTAGCCCACCAAGAGACCCAGTACTTC. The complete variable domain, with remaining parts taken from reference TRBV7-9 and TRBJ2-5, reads DTGVSQNPRHKITKRGQNVTFRCDPISEHNRLYWYRQTLGQGPEFLTYFQNEAQLEKSRLLSDRFSAERPKGSFSTLEIQRTEQGDSAMYLCASSLKLAHQETQYFGPGTRLLVL.

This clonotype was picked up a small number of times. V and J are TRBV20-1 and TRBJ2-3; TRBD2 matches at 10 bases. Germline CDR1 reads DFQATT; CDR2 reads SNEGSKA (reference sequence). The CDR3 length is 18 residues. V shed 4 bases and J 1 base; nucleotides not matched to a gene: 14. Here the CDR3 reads CSANGRVAGGTGTDTQYF. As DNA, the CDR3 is TGCAGTGCTAACGGGCGAGTAGCGGGAGGTACTGGCACAGATACGCAGTATTTT.

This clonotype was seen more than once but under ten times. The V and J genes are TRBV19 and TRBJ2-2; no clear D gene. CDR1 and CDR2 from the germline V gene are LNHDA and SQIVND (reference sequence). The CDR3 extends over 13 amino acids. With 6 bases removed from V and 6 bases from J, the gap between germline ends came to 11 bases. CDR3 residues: CASRVDVAGELFF. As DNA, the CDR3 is TGTGCCAGTAGGGTTGATGTCGCCGGGGAGCTGTTTTTT.

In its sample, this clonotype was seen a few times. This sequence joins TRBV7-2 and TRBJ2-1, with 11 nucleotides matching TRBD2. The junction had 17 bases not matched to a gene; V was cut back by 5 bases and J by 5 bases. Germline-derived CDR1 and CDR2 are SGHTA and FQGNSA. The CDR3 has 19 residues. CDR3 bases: TGTGCCAGCAGCCCGCACAGGGACTGGGTGACTAGCGGGAACAATGAGCAGTTCTTC. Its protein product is CASSPHRDWVTSGNNEQFF.

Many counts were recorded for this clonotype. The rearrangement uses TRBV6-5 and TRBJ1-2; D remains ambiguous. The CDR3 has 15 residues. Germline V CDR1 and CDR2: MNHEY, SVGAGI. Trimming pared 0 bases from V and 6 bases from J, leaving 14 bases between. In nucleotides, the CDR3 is TGTGCCAGCAGTTACTCTAGCGGGAGGAAGGATGGCTACACCTTC. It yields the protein CASSYSSGRKDGYTF.

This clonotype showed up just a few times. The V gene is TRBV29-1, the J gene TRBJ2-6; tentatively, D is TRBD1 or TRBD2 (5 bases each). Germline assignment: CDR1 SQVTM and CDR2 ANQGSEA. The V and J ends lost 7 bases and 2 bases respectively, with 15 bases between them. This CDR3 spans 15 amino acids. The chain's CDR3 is CSACQGAPGANVLTF. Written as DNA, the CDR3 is TGCAGCGCCTGCCAGGGAGCCCCTGGGGCCAACGTCCTGACTTTC.

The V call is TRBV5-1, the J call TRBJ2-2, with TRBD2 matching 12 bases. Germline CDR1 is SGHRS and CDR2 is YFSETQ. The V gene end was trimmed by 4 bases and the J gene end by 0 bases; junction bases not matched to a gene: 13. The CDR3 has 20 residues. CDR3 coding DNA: TGCGCCAGCAGCCTCCTAATACGGACTAGCGGGACCGCGAACACCGGGGAGCTGTTTTTT. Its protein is CASSLLIRTSGTANTGELFF.

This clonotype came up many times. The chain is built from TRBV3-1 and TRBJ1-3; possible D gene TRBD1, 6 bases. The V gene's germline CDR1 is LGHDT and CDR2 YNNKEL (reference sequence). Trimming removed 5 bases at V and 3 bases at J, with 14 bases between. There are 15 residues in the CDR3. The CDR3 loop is CASSEEGGSGNTIYF. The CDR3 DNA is TGTGCCAGCAGCGAGGAGGGGGGCAGTGGAAACACCATATATTTT.

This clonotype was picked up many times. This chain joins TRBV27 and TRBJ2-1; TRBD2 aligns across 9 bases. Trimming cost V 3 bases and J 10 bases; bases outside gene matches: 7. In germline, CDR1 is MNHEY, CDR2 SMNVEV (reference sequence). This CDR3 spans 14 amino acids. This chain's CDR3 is CASSFAGGPLEQFF. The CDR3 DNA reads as TGTGCCAGCAGTTTCGCGGGAGGGCCTTTAGAGCAGTTCTTC.

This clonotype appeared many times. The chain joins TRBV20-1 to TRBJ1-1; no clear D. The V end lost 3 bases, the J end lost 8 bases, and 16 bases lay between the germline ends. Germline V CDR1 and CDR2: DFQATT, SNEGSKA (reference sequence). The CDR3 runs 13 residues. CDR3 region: CSARSTGMGEAFF. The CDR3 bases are TGCAGTGCTAGGTCCACGGGCATGGGCGAAGCTTTCTTT.